This T cell receptor beta chain was profiled in a study of STAT3 mutations in large granular lymphocyte leukemia. Only in-frame clones appear in the TCRdb table, and some are missing; sequencing was by immunoSEQ multiplex PCR. The profile shows about 39,000 clones, 81% of them singletons. Findings and limits, study-wide: Every T-LGLL patient had at least one immunodominant TCRbeta clonotype.

On this clone itself: Antigen: not known.

Trimming stripped 0 bases from V and 6 bases from J, with 12 bases between. Per germline, CDR1 MGHRA and CDR2 YSYEKL. CDR3 length equals 14 residues. The rearrangement uses TRBV4-1 and TRBJ2-7; D perhaps matches TRBD2 (5 bases). The sequenced sample consisted of PBMCs. The sequence was obtained from a human donor with T large granular lymphocyte leukemia. Some clones in this sample may be carry-over from other donors' samples. CDR3 bases: TGCGCCAGCAGCCAAGAAGCGGCCCCGGTCGAGCAGTACTTC. Encoded protein: CASSQEAAPVEQYF.